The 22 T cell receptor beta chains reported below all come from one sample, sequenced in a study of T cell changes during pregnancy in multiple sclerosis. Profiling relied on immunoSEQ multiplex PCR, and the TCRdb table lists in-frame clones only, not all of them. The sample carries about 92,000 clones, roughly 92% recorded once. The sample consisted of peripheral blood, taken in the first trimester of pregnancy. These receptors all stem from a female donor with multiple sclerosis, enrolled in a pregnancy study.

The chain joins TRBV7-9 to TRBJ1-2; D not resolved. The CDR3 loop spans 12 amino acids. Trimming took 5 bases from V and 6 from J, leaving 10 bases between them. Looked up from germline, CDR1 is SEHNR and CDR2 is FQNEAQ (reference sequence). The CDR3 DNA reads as TGTGCCAGCAGCGTCTCGGGAAATGGCTACACCTTC. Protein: CASSVSGNGYTF.

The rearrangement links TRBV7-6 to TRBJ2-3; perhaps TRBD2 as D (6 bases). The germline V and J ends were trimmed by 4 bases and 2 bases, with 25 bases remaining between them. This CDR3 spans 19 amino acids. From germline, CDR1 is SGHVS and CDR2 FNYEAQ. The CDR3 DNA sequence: TGTGCCAGCAGCTCCGCCCTCACTGGGAGGACCCCTATCACAGATACGCAGTATTTT. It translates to CASSSALTGRTPITDTQYF. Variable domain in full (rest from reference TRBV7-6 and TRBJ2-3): GAGVSQSPRYKVTKRGQDVALRCDPISGHVSLYWYRQALGQGPEFLTYFNYEAQQDKSGLPNDRFSAERPEGSISTLTIQRTEQRDSAMYRCASSSALTGRTPITDTQYFGPGTRLTVL.

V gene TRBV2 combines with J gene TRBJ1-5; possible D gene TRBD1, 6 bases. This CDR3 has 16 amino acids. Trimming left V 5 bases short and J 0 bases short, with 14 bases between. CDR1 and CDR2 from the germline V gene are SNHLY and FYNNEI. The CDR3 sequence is CASSRDQGNSNQPQHF. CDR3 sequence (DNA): TGTGCCAGCAGTCGAGACCAGGGGAATAGCAATCAGCCCCAGCATTTT.

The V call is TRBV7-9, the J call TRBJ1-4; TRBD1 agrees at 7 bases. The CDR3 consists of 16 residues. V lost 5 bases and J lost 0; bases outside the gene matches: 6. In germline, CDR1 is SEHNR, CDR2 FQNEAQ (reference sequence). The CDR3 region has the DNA TGTGCCAGCAGCCGACAGGGTTTTGCAACTAATGAAAAACTGTTTTTT. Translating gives CASSRQGFATNEKLFF.

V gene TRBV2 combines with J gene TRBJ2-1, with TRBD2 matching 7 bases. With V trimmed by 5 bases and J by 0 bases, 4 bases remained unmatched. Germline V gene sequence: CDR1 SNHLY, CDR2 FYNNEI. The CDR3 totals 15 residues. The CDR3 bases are TGTGCCAGCAGTCCGCGCGGGAGCTCCTACAATGAGCAGTTCTTC. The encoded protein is CASSPRGSSYNEQFF.

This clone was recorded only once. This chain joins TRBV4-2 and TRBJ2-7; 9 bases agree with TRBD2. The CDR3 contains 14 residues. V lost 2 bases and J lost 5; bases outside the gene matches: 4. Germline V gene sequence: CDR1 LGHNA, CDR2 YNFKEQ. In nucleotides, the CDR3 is TGTGCCAGCAGCCAACTTTCTAGCGGGAACGAGCAGTACTTC. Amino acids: CASSQLSSGNEQYF.

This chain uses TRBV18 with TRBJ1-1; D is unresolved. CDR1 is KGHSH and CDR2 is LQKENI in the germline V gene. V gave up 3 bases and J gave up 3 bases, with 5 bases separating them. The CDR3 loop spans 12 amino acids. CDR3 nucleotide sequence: TGTGCCAGCTCACCGCGGGACACTGAAGCTTTCTTT. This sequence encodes CASSPRDTEAFF. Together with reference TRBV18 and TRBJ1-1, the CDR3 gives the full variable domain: NAGVMQNPRHLVRRRGQEARLRCSPMKGHSHVYWYRQLPEEGLKFMVYLQKENIIDESGMPKERFSAEFPKEGPSILRIQQVVRGDSAAYFCASSPRDTEAFFGQGTRLTVV.

The CDR3 region has the DNA TGTGCCAGCAGTTACGATGGCGGGAGGGTAGGGGAGACCCAGTACTTC. Protein sequence: CASSYDGGRVGETQYF. V gene TRBV6-5 combines with J gene TRBJ2-5; 9 bases align to TRBD2. Looked up from germline, CDR1 is MNHEY and CDR2 is SVGAGI. The CDR3 extends over 16 amino acids. Trimming at V came to 2 bases and at J to 5 bases, leaving 9 bases not matched to a gene.

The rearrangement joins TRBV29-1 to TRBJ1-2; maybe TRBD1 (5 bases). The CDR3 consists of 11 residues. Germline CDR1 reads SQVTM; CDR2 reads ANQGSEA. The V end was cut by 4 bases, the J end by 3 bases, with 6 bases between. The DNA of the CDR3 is TGCAGCGTTGTCAGGGACTATGGCTACACCTTC. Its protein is CSVVRDYGYTF.

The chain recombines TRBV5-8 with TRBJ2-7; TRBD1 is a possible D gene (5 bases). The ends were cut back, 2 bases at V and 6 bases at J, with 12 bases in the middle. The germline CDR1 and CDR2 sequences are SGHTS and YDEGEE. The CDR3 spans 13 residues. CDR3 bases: TGTGCCAGCAGCTTTGACAGTCCACCCGAGCAGTACTTC. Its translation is CASSFDSPPEQYF.

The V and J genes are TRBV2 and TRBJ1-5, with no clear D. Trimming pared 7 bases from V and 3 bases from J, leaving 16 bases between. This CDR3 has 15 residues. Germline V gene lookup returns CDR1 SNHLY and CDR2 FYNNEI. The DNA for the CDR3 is TGTGCCAGCACCTTAAGAAGCGCCTTCAATCAGCCCCAGCATTTT. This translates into CASTLRSAFNQPQHF.

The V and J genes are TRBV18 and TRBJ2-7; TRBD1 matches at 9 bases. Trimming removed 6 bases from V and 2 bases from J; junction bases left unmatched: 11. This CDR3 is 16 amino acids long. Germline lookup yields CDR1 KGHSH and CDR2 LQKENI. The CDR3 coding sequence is TGTGCCAGCTCGCTTCGCCAAGACAGGGGGACCTACGAGCAGTACTTC. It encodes CASSLRQDRGTYEQYF.

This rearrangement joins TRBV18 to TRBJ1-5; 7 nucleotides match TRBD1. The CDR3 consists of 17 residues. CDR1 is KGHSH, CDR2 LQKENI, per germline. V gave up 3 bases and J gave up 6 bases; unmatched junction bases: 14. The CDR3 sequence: CASSPNKERQGSQPQHF. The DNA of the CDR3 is TGTGCCAGCTCACCGAATAAGGAGCGACAGGGCAGTCAGCCCCAGCATTTT.

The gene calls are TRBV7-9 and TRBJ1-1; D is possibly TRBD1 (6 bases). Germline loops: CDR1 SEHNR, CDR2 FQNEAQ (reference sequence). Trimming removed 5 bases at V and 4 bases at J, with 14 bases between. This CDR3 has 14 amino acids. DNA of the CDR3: TGTGCCAGCAGCCGAAGAGACAGGAGCACTGAAGCTTTCTTT. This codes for CASSRRDRSTEAFF.

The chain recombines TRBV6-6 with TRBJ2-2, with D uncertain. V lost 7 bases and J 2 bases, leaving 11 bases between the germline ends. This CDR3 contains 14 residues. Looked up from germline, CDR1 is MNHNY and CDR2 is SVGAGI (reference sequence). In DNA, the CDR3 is TGTGCCAGCATTGTCACACCAAACACCGGGGAGCTGTTTTTT. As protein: CASIVTPNTGELFF.

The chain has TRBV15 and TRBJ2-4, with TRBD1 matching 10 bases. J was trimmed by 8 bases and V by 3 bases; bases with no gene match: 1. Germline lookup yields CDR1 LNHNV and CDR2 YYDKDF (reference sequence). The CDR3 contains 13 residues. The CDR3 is CATSRGQGYIQYF. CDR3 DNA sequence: TGTGCCACCAGCAGGGGACAGGGGTACATTCAGTACTTC.

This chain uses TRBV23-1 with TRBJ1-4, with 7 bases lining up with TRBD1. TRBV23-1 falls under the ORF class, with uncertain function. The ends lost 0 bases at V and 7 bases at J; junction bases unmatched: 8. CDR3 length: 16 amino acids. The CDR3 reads CASSQSFLQGGEKLFF. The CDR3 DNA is TGCGCCAGCAGTCAATCATTTTTGCAGGGGGGTGAAAAACTGTTTTTT.

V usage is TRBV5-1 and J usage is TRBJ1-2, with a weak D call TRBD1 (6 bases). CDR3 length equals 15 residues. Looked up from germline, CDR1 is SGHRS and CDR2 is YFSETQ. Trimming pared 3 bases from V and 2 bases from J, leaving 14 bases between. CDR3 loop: CASSSGGQSNYGYTF. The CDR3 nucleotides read TGCGCCAGCAGCTCGGGTGGACAGTCGAACTATGGCTACACCTTC.

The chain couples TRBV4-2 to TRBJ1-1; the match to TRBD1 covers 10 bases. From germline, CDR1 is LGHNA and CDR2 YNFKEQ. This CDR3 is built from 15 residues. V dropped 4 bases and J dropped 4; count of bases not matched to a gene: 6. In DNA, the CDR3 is TGTGCCAGCAGCCCCCGGGACAGGGGCGGCACTGAAGCTTTCTTT. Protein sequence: CASSPRDRGGTEAFF.

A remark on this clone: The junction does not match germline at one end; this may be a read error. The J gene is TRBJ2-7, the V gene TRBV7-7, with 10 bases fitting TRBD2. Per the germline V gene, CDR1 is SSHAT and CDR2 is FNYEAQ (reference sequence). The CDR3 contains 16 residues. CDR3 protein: CASSFGTSGNDHEQYF. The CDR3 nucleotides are TGTGCTAGCAGCTTTGGTACTAGCGGGAACGACCACGAGCAGTACTTC. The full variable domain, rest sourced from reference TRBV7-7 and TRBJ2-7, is GAGVSQSPRYKVTKRGQDVTLRCDPISSHATLYWYQQALGQGPEFLTYFNYEAQPDKSGLPSDRFSAERPEGSISTLTIQRTEQRDSAMYRCASSFGTSGNDHEQYFGPGTRLTVT.

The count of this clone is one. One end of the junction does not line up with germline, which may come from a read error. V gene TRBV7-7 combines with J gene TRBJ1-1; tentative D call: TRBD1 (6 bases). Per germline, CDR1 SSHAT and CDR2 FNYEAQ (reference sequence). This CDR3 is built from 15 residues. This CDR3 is CASSLLSGADTEAFF. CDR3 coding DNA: TGTGCTAGCAGCTTACTCTCAGGGGCGGACACTGAAGCTTTCTTT. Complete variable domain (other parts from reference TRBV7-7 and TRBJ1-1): GAGVSQSPRYKVTKRGQDVTLRCDPISSHATLYWYQQALGQGPEFLTYFNYEAQPDKSGLPSDRFSAERPEGSISTLTIQRTEQRDSAMYRCASSLLSGADTEAFFGQGTRLTVV.

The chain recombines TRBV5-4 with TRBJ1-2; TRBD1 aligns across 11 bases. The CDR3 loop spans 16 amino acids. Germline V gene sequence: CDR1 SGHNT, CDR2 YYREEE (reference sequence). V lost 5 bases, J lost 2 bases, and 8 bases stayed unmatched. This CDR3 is CASRLDRGRTNYGYTF. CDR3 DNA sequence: TGTGCCAGCAGACTGGACAGGGGGCGTACAAACTATGGCTACACCTTC. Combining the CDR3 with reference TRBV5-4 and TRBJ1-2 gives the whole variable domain ETGVTQSPTHLIKTRGQQVTLRCSSQSGHNTVSWYQQALGQGPQFIFQYYREEENGRGNFPPRFSGLQFPNYSSELNVNALELDDSALYLCASRLDRGRTNYGYTFGSGTRLTVV.